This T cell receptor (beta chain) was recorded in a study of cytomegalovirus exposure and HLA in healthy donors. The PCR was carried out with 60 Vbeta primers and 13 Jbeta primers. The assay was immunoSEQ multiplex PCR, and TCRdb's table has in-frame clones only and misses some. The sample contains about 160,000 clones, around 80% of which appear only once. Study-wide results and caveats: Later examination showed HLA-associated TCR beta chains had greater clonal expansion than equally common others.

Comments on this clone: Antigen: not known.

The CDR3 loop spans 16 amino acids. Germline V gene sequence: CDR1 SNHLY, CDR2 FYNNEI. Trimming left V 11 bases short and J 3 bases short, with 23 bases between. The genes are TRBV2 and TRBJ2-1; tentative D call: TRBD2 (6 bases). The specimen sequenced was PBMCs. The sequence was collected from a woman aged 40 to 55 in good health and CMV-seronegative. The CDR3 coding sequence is TGTGCCGGTCGAGGGGTCGGGACGGGGGTCTACAATGAGCAGTTCTTC. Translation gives CAGRGVGTGVYNEQFF.